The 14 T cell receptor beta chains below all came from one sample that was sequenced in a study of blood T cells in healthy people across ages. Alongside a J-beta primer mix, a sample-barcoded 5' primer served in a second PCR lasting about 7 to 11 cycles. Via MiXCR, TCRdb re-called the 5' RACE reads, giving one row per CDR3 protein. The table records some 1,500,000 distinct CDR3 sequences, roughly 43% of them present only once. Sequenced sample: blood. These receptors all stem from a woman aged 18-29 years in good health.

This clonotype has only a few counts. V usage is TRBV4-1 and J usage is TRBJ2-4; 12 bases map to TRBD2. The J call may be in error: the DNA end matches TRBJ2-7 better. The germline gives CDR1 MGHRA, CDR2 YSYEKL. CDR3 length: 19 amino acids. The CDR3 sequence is CASSQILGLAGSLEYEQYF. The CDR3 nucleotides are TGCGCCAGCAGCCAGATTTTAGGACTAGCGGGATCCTTAGAGTACGAGCAGTACTTC.

CDR3 residues: CASSLVGGGGPVQPQHF. CDR3 in DNA: TGTGCCAGCAGCTTAGTTGGAGGTGGTGGCCCGGTGCAGCCCCAGCATTTT. The V and J genes are TRBV7-2 and TRBJ1-5; D call uncertain. The germline CDR1 and CDR2 sequences are SGHTA and FQGNSA. V was trimmed by 1 base and J by 7 bases, leaving 20 bases between them. The CDR3 is 17 residues long.

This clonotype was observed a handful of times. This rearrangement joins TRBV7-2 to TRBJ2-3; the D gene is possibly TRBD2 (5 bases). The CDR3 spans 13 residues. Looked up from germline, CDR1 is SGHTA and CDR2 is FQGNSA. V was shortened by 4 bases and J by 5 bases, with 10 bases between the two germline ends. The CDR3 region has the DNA TGTGCCAGCAGCTCGGAGGCGGAAGATACGCAGTATTTT. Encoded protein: CASSSEAEDTQYF.

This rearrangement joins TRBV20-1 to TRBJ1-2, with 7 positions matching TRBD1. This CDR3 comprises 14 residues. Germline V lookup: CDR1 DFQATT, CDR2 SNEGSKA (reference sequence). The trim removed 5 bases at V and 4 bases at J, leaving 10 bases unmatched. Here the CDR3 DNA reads TGCAGTGCTCCGAAGGGGGCGCGTGGCTATGGCTACACCTTC. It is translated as CSAPKGARGYGYTF.

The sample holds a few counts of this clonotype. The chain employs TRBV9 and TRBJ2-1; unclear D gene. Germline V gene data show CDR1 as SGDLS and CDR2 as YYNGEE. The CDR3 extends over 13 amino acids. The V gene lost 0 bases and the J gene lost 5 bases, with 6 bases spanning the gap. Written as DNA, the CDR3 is TGTGCCAGCAGCGTAGCTGCGGACAATGAGCAGTTCTTC. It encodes CASSVAADNEQFF. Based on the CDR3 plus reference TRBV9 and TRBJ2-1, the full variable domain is DSGVTQTPKHLITATGQRVTLRCSPRSGDLSVYWYQQSLDQGLQFLIQYYNGEERAKGNILERFSAQQFPDLHSELNLSSLELGDSALYFCASSVAADNEQFFGPGTRLTVL.

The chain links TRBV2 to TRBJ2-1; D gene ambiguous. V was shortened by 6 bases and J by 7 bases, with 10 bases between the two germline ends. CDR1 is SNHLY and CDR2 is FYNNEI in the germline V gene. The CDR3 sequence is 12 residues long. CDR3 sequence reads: CASRGIPNEQFF. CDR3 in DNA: TGTGCCAGCAGAGGTATTCCGAATGAGCAGTTCTTC.

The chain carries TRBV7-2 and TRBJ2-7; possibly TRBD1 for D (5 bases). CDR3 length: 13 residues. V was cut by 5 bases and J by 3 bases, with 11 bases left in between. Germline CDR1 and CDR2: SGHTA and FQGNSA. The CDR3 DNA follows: TGTGCCAGCAGCCCAGACAGTCACTACGAGCAGTACTTC. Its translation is CASSPDSHYEQYF.

The CDR3 reads CASSQDYTGGWETQYF. The CDR3 DNA is TGCGCCAGCAGCCAAGATTATACGGGAGGGTGGGAGACCCAGTACTTC. The chain is built from TRBV4-1 and TRBJ2-5; 8 nucleotides line up with TRBD2. Losses at the gene ends were 0 bases for V and 5 bases for J; bases not matched to a gene: 8. The CDR3 loop spans 16 amino acids. Germline V CDR1 and CDR2: MGHRA, YSYEKL.

This CDR3 is CASSQDRARFVGETQYF. The CDR3 nucleotides are TGCGCCAGCAGCCAAGATCGGGCTAGATTTGTGGGAGAGACCCAGTACTTC. The chain uses TRBV4-1 and TRBJ2-5; D gene uncertain. In germline, CDR1 is MGHRA, CDR2 YSYEKL. The CDR3 contains 17 residues. V lost 0 bases, J lost 4 bases, and 18 bases lay in between.

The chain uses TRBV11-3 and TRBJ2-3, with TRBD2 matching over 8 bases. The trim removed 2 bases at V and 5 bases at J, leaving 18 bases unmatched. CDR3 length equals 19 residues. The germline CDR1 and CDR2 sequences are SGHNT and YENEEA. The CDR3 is CASSLSAPVSGRLVDTQYF. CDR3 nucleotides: TGTGCCAGCAGCTTAAGCGCCCCCGTGAGCGGGAGATTGGTAGATACGCAGTATTTT.

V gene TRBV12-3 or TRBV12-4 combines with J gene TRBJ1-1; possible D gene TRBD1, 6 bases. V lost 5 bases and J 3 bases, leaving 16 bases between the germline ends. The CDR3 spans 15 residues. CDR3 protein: CASSPRTGRDTEAFF. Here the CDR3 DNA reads TGTGCCAGCAGTCCCCGCACAGGGAGGGACACTGAAGCTTTCTTT.

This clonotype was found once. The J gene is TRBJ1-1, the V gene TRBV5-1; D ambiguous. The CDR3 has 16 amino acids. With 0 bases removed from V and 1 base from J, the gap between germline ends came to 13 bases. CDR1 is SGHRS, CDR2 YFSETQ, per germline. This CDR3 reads CASSLVSQQENTEAFF. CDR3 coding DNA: TGCGCCAGCAGCTTGGTGTCACAGCAGGAGAACACTGAAGCTTTCTTT.

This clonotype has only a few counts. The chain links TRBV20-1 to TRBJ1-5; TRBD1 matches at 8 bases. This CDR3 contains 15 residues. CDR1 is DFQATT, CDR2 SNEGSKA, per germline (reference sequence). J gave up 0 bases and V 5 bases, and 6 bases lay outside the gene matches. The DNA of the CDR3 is TGCAGTGCTGGCGACAGGGGCTATAGCAATCAGCCCCAGCATTTT. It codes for CSAGDRGYSNQPQHF.

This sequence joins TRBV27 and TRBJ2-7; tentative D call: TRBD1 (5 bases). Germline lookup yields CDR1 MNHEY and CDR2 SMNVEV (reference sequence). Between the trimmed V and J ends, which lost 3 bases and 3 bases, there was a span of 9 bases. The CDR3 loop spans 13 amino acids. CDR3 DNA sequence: TGTGCCAGCAGTTTGCAGGGATACTACGAGCAGTACTTC. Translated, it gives CASSLQGYYEQYF.